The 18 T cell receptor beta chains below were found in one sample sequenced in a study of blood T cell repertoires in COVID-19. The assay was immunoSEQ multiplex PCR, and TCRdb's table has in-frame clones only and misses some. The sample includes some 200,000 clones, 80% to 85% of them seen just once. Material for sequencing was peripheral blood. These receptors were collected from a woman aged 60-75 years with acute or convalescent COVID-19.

CDR3 bases: TGTGCCAGCAGCTTTGAGATCCGCGGGACTGAAGCTTTCTTT. The encoded protein is CASSFEIRGTEAFF. V gene TRBV7-8 combines with J gene TRBJ1-1; D unresolved. The CDR3 sequence is 14 residues long. V was clipped by 3 bases and J by 5 bases, with 13 bases between them. Germline lookup yields CDR1 SGHVS and CDR2 FQNEAQ.

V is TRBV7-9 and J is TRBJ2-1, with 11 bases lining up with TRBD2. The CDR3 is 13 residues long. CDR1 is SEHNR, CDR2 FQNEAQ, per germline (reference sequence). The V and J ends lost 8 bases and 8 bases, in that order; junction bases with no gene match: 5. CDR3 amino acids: CASGLAGGYEQFF. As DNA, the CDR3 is TGTGCCAGCGGTCTAGCGGGGGGCTATGAGCAGTTCTTC.

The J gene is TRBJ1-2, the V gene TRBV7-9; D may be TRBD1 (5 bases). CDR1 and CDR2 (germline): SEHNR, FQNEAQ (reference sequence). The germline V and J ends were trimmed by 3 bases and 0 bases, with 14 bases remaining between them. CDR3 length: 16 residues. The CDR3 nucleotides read TGTGCCAGCAGCTTCGAATCAGGGTTAGCTAACTATGGCTACACCTTC. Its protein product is CASSFESGLANYGYTF. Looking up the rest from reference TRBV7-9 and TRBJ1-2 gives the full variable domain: DTGVSQNPRHKITKRGQNVTFRCDPISEHNRLYWYRQTLGQGPEFLTYFQNEAQLEKSRLLSDRFSAERPKGSFSTLEIQRTEQGDSAMYLCASSFESGLANYGYTFGSGTRLTVV.

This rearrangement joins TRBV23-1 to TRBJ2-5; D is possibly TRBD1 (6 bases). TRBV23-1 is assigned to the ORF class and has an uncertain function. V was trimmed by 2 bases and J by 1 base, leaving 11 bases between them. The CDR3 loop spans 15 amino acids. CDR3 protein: CASSQGQPTQETQYF. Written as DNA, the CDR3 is TGCGCCAGCAGTCAAGGACAGCCAACCCAAGAGACCCAGTACTTC.

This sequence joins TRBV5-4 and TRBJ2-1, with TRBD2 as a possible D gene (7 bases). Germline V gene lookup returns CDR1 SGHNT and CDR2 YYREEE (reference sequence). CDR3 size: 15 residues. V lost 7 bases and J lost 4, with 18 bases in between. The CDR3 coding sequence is TGTGCCAGCTCAATAGGGGGGGGTTTGTACAATGAGCAGTTCTTC. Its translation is CASSIGGGLYNEQFF.

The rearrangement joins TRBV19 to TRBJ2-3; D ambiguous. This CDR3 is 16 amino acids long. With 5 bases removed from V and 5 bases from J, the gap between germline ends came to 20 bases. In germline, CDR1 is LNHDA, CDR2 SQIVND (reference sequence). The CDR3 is CASSPSRSLGGDTQYF. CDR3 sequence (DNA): TGTGCCAGTAGTCCTTCGAGAAGCCTAGGCGGAGATACGCAGTATTTT.

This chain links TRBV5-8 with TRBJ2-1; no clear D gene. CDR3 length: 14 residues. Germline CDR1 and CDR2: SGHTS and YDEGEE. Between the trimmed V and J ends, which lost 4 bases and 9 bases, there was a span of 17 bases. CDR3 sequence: CASSLISVFTEQFF. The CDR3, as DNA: TGTGCCAGCAGCCTTATATCGGTTTTCACTGAGCAGTTCTTC.

This CDR3 reads CAWNSLDRAYGYTF. The CDR3 DNA reads as TGTGCCTGGAATTCCCTCGACAGGGCCTATGGCTACACCTTC. The chain links TRBV30 to TRBJ1-2; 7 nucleotides agree with TRBD1. Germline trimming cut 4 bases from V and 4 bases from J; bases unmatched to any gene: 9. This CDR3 spans 14 amino acids. Germline-derived CDR1 and CDR2 are GTSNPN and SVGIG (reference sequence).

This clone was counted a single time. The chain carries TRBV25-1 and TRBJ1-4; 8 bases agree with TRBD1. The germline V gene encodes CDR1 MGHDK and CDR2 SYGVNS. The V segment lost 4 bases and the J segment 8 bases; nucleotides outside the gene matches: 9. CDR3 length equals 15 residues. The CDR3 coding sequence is TGTGCCAGCAGTGCCACGGACAGGGCTAGAGAAAAACTGTTTTTT. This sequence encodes CASSATDRAREKLFF.

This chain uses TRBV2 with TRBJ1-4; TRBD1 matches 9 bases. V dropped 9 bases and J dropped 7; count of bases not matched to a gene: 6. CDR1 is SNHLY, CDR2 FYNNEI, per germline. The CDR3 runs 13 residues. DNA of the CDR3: TGTGCCAGAGGGGGACAGGGAAGTGAAAAACTGTTTTTT. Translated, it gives CARGGQGSEKLFF.

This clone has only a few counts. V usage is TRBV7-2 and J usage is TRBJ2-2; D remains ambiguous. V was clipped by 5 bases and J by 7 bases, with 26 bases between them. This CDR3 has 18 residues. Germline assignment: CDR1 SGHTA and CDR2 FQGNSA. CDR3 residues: CASSPPRLGRNRVGELFF. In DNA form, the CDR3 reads TGTGCCAGCAGCCCCCCCCGGCTGGGCAGAAACCGTGTCGGGGAGCTGTTTTTT.

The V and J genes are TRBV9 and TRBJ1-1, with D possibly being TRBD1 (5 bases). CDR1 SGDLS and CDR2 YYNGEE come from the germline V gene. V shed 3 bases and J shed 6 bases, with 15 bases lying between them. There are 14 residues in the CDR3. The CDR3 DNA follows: TGTGCCAGCAGCGCCGGGGGGGAATCCCCTGAAGCTTTCTTT. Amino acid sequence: CASSAGGESPEAFF.

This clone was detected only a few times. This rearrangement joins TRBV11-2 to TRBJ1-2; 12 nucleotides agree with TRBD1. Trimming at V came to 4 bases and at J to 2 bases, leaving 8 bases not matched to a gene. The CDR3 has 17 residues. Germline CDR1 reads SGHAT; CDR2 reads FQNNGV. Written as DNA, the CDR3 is TGTGCCAGCAGCTCGCCGGGACAGGGGGCTTCAAACTATGGCTACACCTTC. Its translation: CASSSPGQGASNYGYTF.

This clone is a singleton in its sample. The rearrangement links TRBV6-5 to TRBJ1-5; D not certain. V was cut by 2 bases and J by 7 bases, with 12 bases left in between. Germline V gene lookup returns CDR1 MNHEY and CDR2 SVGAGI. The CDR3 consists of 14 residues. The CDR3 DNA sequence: TGTGCCAGCAGTTACCTCGGAGAAGCCCAGCCCCAGCATTTT. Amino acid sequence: CASSYLGEAQPQHF.

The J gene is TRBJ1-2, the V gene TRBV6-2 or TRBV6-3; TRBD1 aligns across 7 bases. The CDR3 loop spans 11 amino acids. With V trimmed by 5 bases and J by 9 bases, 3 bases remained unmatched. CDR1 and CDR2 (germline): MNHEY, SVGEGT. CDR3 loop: CASSKTGSYTF. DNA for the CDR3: TGTGCCAGCAGTAAGACAGGGAGCTACACCTTC.

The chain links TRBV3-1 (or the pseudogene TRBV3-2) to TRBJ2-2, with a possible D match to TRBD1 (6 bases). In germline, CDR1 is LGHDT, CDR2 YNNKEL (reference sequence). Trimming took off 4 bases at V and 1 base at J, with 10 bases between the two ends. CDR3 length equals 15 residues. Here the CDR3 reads CASSPWTENTGELFF. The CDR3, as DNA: TGTGCCAGCAGCCCCTGGACAGAGAACACCGGGGAGCTGTTTTTT.

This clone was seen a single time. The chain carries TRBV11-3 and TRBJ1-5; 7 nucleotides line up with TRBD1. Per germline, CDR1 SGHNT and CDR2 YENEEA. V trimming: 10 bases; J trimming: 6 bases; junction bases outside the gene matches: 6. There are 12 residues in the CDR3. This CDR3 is CAIQGGGQPQHF. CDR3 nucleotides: TGTGCCATCCAGGGGGGTGGTCAGCCCCAGCATTTT.

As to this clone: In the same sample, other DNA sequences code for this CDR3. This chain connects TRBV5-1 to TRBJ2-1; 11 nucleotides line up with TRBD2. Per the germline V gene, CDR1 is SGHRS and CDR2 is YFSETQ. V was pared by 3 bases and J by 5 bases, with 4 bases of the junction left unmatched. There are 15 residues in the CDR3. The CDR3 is CASSSRSGGDNEQFF. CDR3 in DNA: TGCGCCAGCAGCTCCCGTAGCGGGGGGGACAATGAGCAGTTCTTC.